The following is a TCR beta chain sequence with its context. What this receptor recognizes is not known. Base qualities were left out, and no much larger clone turns up one base away. CDR1 and CDR2 are read off the germline V gene as SQVTM and ANQGSEA. From its cysteine to its phenylalanine, the CDR3 spans 15 amino acids. The DNA shown is the 45-base CDR3, in frame from base 1. V lost 0 bases and J lost 1 base; the stretch between them is 10 bases long. This entry comes from a study of T cell changes during pregnancy in multiple sclerosis (dated by TCRdb to the late 2010s). Regarding the complete study: The study looked at changes in the T cell repertoire across pregnancy in women with multiple sclerosis.

Libraries came from the immunoSEQ multiplex PCR assay. Held by TCRdb, this immuneACCESS table contains in-frame sequences only and omits some clones. Under half of the omission traces to an unresolved V gene where checked; the cause of the rest is unknown. The sample data list 39,000 or so clones, and 90% of these were observed just once. Approximately 9.1% of the sample lies in the top ten. The sequence was obtained from a female donor with multiple sclerosis, enrolled in a pregnancy study. The chain uses TRBV29-1 and TRBJ2-1; the D region possibly corresponds to TRBD1 (5 bases align). The specimen was CD8+ T cells from peripheral blood mononuclear cells, collected in the first trimester of pregnancy. The CDR3 protein: CSVEEDTASYNEQFF. The bases read TGCAGCGTTGAAGAGGACACAGCGTCCTACAATGAGCAGTTCTTC.